One and the same sample provided the 21 T cell receptor beta chains below, sequenced in a study of CD8+ T cells in alopecia areata (dated by TCRdb to about 2018). To prepare the library, the immunoSEQ multiplex PCR assay was applied. RNA was extracted from all samples and reverse transcribed into cDNA as template for TCR sequencing. Drawn from immuneACCESS, this table holds only the in-frame rearrangements with V and J called that TCRdb kept. Clones are partly lost; checked studies trace under half to an unresolved V gene and leave the rest unexplained. The table for this sample lists approximately 3,600 clones; 71% of them were counted only once. Roughly 7% of the sample goes to the ten largest clones. What was sequenced was skin. Receptors originate from a human donor in good health.

The chain links TRBV19 to TRBJ1-2; 7 bases are a match to TRBD1. There are 13 residues in the CDR3. V shed 3 bases and J 5 bases; nucleotides not matched to a gene: 3. Germline CDR1 reads LNHDA; CDR2 reads SQIVND (reference sequence). The CDR3 loop reads CASSIWDRYGYTF. In DNA form, the CDR3 reads TGTGCCAGTAGTATCTGGGACAGATATGGCTACACCTTC.

The table lists this clone with a few counts. The chain has TRBV7-9 and TRBJ2-3; D gene unclear. The CDR3 is made up of 15 amino acids. Per the germline V gene, CDR1 is SEHNR and CDR2 is FQNEAQ (reference sequence). V was cut by 5 bases and J by 1 base, with 13 bases left in between. This chain's CDR3 is CASSPDGVRTDTQYF. The DNA for the CDR3 is TGTGCCAGCAGCCCCGATGGGGTCCGCACAGATACGCAGTATTTT.

The rearrangement uses TRBV5-6 and TRBJ1-1, with TRBD1 matching 7 bases. The CDR3 loop spans 18 amino acids. V was pared by 3 bases and J by 6 bases, with 20 bases of the junction left unmatched. Per the germline V gene, CDR1 is SGHDT and CDR2 is YYEEEE. CDR3 DNA: TGTGCCAGCAGCTCTTTTTTCATAGGGGGCGGTCAGGGGTCTGAAGCTTTCTTT. As protein: CASSSFFIGGGQGSEAFF.

This clone was detected a few times. This sequence joins TRBV5-8 and TRBJ1-4; tentative D call: TRBD1 (5 bases). Germline assignment: CDR1 SGHTS and CDR2 YDEGEE. The ends were cut back, 4 bases at V and 11 bases at J, with 24 bases in the middle. CDR3 size: 16 residues. CDR3 in amino acids: CASSTYRTAGSGKLFF. The DNA for the CDR3 is TGTGCCAGCAGCACCTACAGGACGGCAGGTTCGGGGAAACTGTTTTTT.

The chain carries TRBV27 and TRBJ2-2; 7 positions match TRBD2. The junction had 3 bases not matched to a gene; V was cut back by 2 bases and J by 6 bases. This CDR3 is built from 14 residues. CDR1 is MNHEY, CDR2 SMNVEV, per germline (reference sequence). The CDR3 sequence: CASSLRGDAGELFF. DNA for the CDR3: TGTGCCAGCAGTTTACGGGGGGACGCCGGGGAGCTGTTTTTT.

This chain links TRBV11-3 with TRBJ1-4; no clear D gene. Trimming left V 6 bases short and J 1 base short, with 15 bases between. Germline loops: CDR1 SGHNT, CDR2 YENEEA. The length of the CDR3 is 16 residues. The CDR3 DNA reads as TGTGCCAGCAGGCCCTCCAACGGGAGAACTAATGAAAAACTGTTTTTT. Translated: CASRPSNGRTNEKLFF. Full variable domain (remainder filled in from reference TRBV11-3 and TRBJ1-4): EAGVVQSPRYKIIEKKQPVAFWCNPISGHNTLYWYLQNLGQGPELLIRYENEEAVDDSQLPKDRFSAERLKGVDSTLKIQPAELGDSAVYLCASRPSNGRTNEKLFFGSGTQLSVL.

The V gene is TRBV4-3, the J gene TRBJ1-1; no clear D. Trimming took 2 bases from V and 3 from J, leaving 16 bases between them. This CDR3 region has 16 residues. CDR1 and CDR2 from the germline V gene are LGHNA and YSLEER. The CDR3 loop is CASSQRPPGLDTEAFF. CDR3 nucleotides: TGCGCCAGCAGCCAACGTCCCCCCGGCTTGGACACTGAAGCTTTCTTT.

J is TRBJ2-5 and V is TRBV7-8, with D perhaps matching TRBD1 (6 bases). TRBJ2-7 explains the end of the DNA better; the J call may be wrong. The CDR3 is 16 residues long. Germline loops: CDR1 SGHVS, CDR2 FQNEAQ. The CDR3 DNA reads TGTGCCAGCAGCTTAGCTCGACGGCAGGGGATCTACGAGCAGTACTTC. It specifies CASSLARRQGIYEQYF.

The chain uses TRBV6-5 and TRBJ1-2; 10 bases fit TRBD1. This CDR3 is built from 16 residues. Per the germline V gene, CDR1 is MNHEY and CDR2 is SVGAGI. After removal of 0 bases from V and 7 bases from J, the junction contained 8 bases not matched to a gene. The CDR3 DNA reads TGTGCCAGCAGTTACTCCCAGGGACAGGGGAGAGGTGGCTACACCTTC. Residues: CASSYSQGQGRGGYTF.

The chain links TRBV5-1 to TRBJ2-5; 10 bases line up with TRBD2. The CDR3 has 16 amino acids. Germline CDR1 reads SGHRS; CDR2 reads YFSETQ. V lost 4 bases to trimming and J lost 3 bases; unmatched junction nucleotides: 9. The CDR3 region is CASSQPRAGGEETQYF. CDR3 sequence (DNA): TGCGCCAGCAGCCAGCCCCGAGCGGGGGGGGAAGAGACCCAGTACTTC.

The chain recombines TRBV29-1 with TRBJ1-2; unclear D gene. The CDR3 sequence is 12 residues long. Germline V gives CDR1 SQVTM, CDR2 ANQGSEA. Deletions cut 4 bases from V and 6 bases from J, with 12 bases between. CDR3 nucleotide sequence: TGCAGCGTTGCTTCCTTGAGGGATGGCTACACCTTC. Amino acids: CSVASLRDGYTF.

CDR3 region: CASTPGAGGTGELFF. For the CDR3, the DNA is TGTGCCAGCACCCCCGGGGCAGGCGGTACCGGGGAGCTGTTTTTT. This chain joins TRBV6-1 and TRBJ2-2, with D possibly called TRBD1 or TRBD2 (5 bases each). CDR3 length equals 15 residues. Germline V CDR1 and CDR2: MNHNS, SASEGT. The V end lost 7 bases, the J end lost 5 bases, and 17 bases lay between the germline ends.

V gene TRBV5-6 combines with J gene TRBJ1-1; possibly TRBD1 for D (6 bases). Germline CDR1 reads SGHDT; CDR2 reads YYEEEE. Between the trimmed V and J ends, which lost 1 base and 1 base, there was a span of 17 bases. This CDR3 spans 17 amino acids. In DNA, the CDR3 is TGTGCCAGCAGCTTGCCCCGGCAGGGGTATTCGAACACTGAAGCTTTCTTT. It translates to CASSLPRQGYSNTEAFF.

This clone was detected only a few times. The chain is built from TRBV13 and TRBJ2-1; TRBD2 aligns across 8 bases. CDR3 length: 15 residues. The germline gives CDR1 PRHDT, CDR2 FYEKMQ (reference sequence). The trim removed 1 base at V and 4 bases at J, leaving 3 bases unmatched. CDR3 amino acids: CASSLVLADYNEQFF. The CDR3 DNA reads TGTGCCAGCAGCTTAGTACTAGCGGATTACAATGAGCAGTTCTTC.

This clone was picked up a small number of times. J is TRBJ2-5 and V is TRBV2; 7 bases are shared with TRBD1. The CDR3 is 14 residues long. CDR1 is SNHLY and CDR2 is FYNNEI in the germline V gene. The V segment lost 10 bases and the J segment 2 bases; nucleotides outside the gene matches: 10. CDR3 amino acids: CATSPDRYQETQYF. CDR3 nucleotides: TGTGCCACCAGCCCGGACAGGTATCAAGAGACCCAGTACTTC.

The chain carries TRBV9 and TRBJ2-1, with 11 bases matching TRBD2. This CDR3 has 16 residues. V trimming: 2 bases; J trimming: 9 bases; junction bases outside the gene matches: 10. Germline CDR1 reads SGDLS; CDR2 reads YYNGEE. The DNA for the CDR3 is TGTGCCAGCAGCGTTCATCTAGCGGGGGGAGATATTGAGCAGTTCTTC. Its translation is CASSVHLAGGDIEQFF. The full variable domain, with the rest looked up from reference TRBV9 and TRBJ2-1, is DSGVTQTPKHLITATGQRVTLRCSPRSGDLSVYWYQQSLDQGLQFLIQYYNGEERAKGNILERFSAQQFPDLHSELNLSSLELGDSALYFCASSVHLAGGDIEQFFGPGTRLTVL.

The rearrangement uses TRBV7-8 and TRBJ1-2, with D unclear. The CDR3 is 13 residues long. Per germline, CDR1 SGHVS and CDR2 FQNEAQ. Trimming shortened V by 3 bases and J by 5 bases, and 10 bases separated the two germline ends. The DNA for the CDR3 is TGTGCCAGCAGCTTCCCTGAGGTTTATGGCTACACCTTC. Translation gives CASSFPEVYGYTF.

CDR3 sequence (DNA): TGTGCCAGCAGGGGACTAGCGGTTAACACCGGGGAGCTGTTTTTT. Its protein product is CASRGLAVNTGELFF. The rearrangement links TRBV2 to TRBJ2-2; 11 bases map to TRBD2. Germline lookup yields CDR1 SNHLY and CDR2 FYNNEI. This CDR3 comprises 15 residues. The J segment lost 2 bases and the V segment lost 6 bases, leaving 2 bases of the junction unmatched.

This clone was recorded only once. The rearrangement joins TRBV29-1 to TRBJ2-7, with D tentatively TRBD1 (5 bases). Trimming took off 6 bases at V and 3 bases at J, with 18 bases between the two ends. CDR1 SQVTM and CDR2 ANQGSEA come from the germline V gene. The CDR3 is 14 residues long. In DNA form, the CDR3 reads TGCAGCGTCACGAAGGTGGCAGGGATCTACGAGCAGTACTTC. It translates to CSVTKVAGIYEQYF.

Only a few counts were recorded for this clone. This rearrangement joins TRBV25-1 to TRBJ2-7; D perhaps matches TRBD1 (6 bases). Germline V gene data show CDR1 as MGHDK and CDR2 as SYGVNS. Between the trimmed V and J ends, which lost 7 bases and 3 bases, there was a span of 10 bases. CDR3 length equals 12 residues. Here the CDR3 reads CASTDRSYEQYF. For the CDR3, the DNA is TGTGCCAGCACGGACAGAAGCTACGAGCAGTACTTC.

The chain combines TRBV7-8 with TRBJ2-7, with a possible D match to TRBD2 (6 bases). Germline V gene data show CDR1 as SGHVS and CDR2 as FQNEAQ. The V gene lost 1 base and the J gene lost 0 bases, with 13 bases spanning the gap. CDR3 length: 16 amino acids. The CDR3: CASSLVGGAYSYEQYF. The CDR3 DNA reads TGTGCCAGCAGCTTAGTAGGCGGGGCGTACTCCTACGAGCAGTACTTC. The whole variable domain, filled in from reference TRBV7-8 and TRBJ2-7, reads GAGVSQSPRYKVAKRGQDVALRCDPISGHVSLFWYQQALGQGPEFLTYFQNEAQLDKSGLPSDRFFAERPEGSVSTLKIQRTQQEDSAVYLCASSLVGGAYSYEQYFGPGTRLTVT.